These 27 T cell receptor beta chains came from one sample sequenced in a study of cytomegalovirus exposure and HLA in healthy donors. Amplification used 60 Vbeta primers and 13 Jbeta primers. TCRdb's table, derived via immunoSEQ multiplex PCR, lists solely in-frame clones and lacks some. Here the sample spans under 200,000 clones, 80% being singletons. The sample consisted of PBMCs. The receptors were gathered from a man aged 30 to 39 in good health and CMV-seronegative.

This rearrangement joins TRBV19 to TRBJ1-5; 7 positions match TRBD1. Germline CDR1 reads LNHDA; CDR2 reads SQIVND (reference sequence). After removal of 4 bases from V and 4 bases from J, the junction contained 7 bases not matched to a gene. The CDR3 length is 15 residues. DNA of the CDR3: TGTGCCAGTAGTACCCGACAGGGACCGAATCAGCCCCAGCATTTT. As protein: CASSTRQGPNQPQHF.

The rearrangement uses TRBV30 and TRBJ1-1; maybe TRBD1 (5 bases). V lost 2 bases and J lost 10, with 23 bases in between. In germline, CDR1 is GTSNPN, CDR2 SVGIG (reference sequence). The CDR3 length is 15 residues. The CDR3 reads CAWSNGPGQGLRAFF. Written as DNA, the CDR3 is TGTGCCTGGAGTAACGGGCCAGGGCAAGGGTTGAGAGCTTTCTTT.

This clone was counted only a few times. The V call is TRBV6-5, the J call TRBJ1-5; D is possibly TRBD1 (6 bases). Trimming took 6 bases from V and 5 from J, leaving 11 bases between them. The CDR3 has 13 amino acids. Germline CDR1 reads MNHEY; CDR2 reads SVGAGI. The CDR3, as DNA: TGTGCCAGCAGAAAGGGGGGGGATCAGCCCCAGCATTTT. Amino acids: CASRKGGDQPQHF.

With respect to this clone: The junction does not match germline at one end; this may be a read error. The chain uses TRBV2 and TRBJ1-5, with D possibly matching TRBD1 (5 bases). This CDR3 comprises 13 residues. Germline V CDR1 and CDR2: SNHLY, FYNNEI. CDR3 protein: CATTGELSQLQHF. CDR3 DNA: TGTGCCACCACGGGGGAATTGAGTCAGCTCCAGCATTTT. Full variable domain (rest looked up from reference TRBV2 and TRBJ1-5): EPEVTQTPSHQVTQMGQEVILRCVPISNHLYFYWYRQILGQKVEFLVSFYNNEISEKSEIFDDQFSVERPDGSNFTLKIRSTKLEDSAMYFCATTGELSQLQHFGDGTRLSIL.

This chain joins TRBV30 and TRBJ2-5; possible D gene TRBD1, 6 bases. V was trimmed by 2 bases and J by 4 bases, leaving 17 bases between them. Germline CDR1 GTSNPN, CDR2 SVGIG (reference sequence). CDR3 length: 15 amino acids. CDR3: CAWSQVQGRGETQYF. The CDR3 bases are TGTGCCTGGAGTCAAGTTCAGGGGCGAGGAGAGACCCAGTACTTC.

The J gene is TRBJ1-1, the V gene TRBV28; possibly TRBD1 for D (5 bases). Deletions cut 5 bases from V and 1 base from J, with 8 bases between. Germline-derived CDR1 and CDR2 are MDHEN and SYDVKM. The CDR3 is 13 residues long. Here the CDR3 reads CASSRGGNTEAFF. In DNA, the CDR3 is TGTGCCAGCAGTCGGGGGGGGAACACTGAAGCTTTCTTT.

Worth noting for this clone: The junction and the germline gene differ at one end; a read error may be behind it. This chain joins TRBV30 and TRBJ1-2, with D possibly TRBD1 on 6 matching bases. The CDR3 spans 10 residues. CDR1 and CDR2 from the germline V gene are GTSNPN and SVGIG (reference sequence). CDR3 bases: TGTGCCTGGAGGGGGGGGGCACTTTATTTC. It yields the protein CAWRGGALYF.

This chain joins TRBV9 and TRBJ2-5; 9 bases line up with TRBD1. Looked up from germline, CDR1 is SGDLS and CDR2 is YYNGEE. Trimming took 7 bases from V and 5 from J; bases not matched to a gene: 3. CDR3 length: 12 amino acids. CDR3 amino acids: CASGDRVETQYF. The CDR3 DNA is TGTGCCAGCGGGGACAGGGTGGAGACCCAGTACTTC.

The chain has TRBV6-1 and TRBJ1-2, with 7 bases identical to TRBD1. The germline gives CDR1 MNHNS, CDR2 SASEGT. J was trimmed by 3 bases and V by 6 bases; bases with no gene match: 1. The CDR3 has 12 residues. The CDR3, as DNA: TGTGCCAGCAGCGGGACAGACTATGGCTACACCTTC. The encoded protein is CASSGTDYGYTF.

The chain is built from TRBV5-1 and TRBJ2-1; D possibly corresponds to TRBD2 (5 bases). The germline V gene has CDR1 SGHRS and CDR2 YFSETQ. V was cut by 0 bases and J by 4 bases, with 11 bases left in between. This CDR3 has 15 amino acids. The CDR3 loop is CASSLVGETYNEQFF. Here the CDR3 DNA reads TGCGCCAGCAGCTTGGTCGGGGAGACGTACAATGAGCAGTTCTTC.

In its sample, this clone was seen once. For the CDR3, the DNA is TGTGCCAGCAGCCCTAGACCGGGACTAGCGGGAAATGAGCAGTTCTTC. It translates to CASSPRPGLAGNEQFF. The rearrangement joins TRBV7-2 to TRBJ2-1, with 13 bases fitting TRBD2. The CDR3 consists of 16 residues. Looked up from germline, CDR1 is SGHTA and CDR2 is FQGNSA. V dropped 5 bases and J dropped 7; count of bases not matched to a gene: 8.

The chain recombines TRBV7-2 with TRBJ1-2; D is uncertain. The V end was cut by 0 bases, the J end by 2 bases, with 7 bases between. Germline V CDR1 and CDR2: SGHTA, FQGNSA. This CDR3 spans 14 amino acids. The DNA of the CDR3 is TGTGCCAGCAGCTTAGCTGGCAGAAACTATGGCTACACCTTC. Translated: CASSLAGRNYGYTF.

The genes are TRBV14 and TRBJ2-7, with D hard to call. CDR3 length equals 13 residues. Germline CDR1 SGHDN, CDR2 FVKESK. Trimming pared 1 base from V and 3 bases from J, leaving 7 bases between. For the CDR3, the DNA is TGTGCCAGCAGCCAAGGGCCTTTCTACGAGCAGTACTTC. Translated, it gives CASSQGPFYEQYF.

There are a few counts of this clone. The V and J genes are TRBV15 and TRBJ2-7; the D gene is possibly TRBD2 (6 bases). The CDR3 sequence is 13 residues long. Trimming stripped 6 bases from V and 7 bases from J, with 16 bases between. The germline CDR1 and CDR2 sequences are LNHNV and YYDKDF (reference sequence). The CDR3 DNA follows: TGTGCCACCAGTCCGACTAGTACGGGGGAGCAGTACTTC. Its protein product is CATSPTSTGEQYF.

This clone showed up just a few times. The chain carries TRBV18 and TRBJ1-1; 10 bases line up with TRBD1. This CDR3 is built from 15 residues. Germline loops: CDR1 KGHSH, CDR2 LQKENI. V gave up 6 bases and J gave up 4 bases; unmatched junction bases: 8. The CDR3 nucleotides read TGTGCCAGCTCGCCTGACAGGGGGCTTGGCACTGAAGCTTTCTTT. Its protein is CASSPDRGLGTEAFF.

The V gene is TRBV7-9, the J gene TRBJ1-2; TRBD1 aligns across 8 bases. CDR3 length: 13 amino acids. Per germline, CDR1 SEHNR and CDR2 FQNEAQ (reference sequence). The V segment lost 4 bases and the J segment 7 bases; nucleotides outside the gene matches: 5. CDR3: CASSSQDRAGYTF. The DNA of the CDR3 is TGTGCCAGCAGCTCGCAGGACAGGGCTGGCTACACCTTC.

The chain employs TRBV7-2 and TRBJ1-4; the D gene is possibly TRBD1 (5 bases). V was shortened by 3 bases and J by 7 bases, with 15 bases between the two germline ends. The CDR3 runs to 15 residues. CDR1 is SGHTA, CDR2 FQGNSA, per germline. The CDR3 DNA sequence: TGTGCCAGCAGCTTGGGTACAGGAAGGGGTGAAAAACTGTTTTTT. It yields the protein CASSLGTGRGEKLFF.

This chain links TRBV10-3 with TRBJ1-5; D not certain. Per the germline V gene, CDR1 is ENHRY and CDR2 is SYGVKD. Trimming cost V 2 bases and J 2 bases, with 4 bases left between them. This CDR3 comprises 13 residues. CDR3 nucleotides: TGTGCCATCAGTGAGGAGGGCAATCAGCCCCAGCATTTT. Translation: CAISEEGNQPQHF.

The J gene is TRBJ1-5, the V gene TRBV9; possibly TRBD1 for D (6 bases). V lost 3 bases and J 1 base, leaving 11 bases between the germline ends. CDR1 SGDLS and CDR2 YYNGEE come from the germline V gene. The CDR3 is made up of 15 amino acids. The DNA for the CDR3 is TGTGCCAGCAGCGCCTCAGGGGAGAGCAATCAGCCCCAGCATTTT. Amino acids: CASSASGESNQPQHF.

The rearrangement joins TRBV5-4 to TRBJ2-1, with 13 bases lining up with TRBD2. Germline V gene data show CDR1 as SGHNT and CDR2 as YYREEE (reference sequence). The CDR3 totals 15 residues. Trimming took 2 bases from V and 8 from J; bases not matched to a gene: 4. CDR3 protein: CASSFTSGGAHEQFF. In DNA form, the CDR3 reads TGTGCCAGCAGCTTCACTAGCGGGGGGGCGCATGAGCAGTTCTTC.

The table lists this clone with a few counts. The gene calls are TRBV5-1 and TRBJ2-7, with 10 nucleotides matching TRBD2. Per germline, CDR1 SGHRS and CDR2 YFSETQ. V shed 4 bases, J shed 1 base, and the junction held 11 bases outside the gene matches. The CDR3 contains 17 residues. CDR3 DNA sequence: TGCGCCAGCAGCCCCGCCGTCCTAGCGGGAGAGTCCTACGAGCAGTACTTC. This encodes CASSPAVLAGESYEQYF.

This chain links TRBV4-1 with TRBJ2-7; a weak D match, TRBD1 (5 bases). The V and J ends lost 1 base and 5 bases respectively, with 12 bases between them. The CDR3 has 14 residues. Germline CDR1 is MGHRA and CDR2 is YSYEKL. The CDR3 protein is CASSQGRVGHEQYF. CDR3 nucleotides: TGCGCCAGCAGCCAAGGCAGGGTAGGCCACGAGCAGTACTTC.

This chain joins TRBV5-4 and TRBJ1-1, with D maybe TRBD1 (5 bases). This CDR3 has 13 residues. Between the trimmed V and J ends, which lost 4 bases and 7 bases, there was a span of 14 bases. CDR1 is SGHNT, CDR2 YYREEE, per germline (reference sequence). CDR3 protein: CASSPERDREAFF. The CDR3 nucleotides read TGTGCCAGCAGCCCGGAGCGGGACCGTGAAGCTTTCTTT.

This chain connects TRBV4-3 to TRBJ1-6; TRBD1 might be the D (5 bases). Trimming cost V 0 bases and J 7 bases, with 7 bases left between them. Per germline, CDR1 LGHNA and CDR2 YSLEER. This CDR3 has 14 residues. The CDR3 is CASSQDGGNSPLHF. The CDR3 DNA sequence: TGCGCCAGCAGCCAAGATGGGGGGAATTCACCCCTCCACTTT.

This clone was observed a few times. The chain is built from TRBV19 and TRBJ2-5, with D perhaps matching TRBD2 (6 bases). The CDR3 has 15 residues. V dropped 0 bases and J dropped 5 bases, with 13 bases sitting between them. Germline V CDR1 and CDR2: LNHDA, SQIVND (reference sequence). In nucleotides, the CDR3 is TGTGCCAGTAGTATAGATCTCGGGGGTTGGGAGACCCAGTACTTC. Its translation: CASSIDLGGWETQYF.

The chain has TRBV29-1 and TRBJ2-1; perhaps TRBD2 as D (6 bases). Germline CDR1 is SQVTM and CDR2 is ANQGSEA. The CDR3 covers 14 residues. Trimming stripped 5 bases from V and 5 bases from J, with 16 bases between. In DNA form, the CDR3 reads TGCAGCGTTCCGCCCGGTGAGCGGGACAATGAGCAGTTCTTC. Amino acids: CSVPPGERDNEQFF.

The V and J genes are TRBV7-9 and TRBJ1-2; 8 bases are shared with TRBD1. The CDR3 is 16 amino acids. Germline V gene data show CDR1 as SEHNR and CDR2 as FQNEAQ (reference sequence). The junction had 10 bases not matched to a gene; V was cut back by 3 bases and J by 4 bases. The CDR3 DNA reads TGTGCCAGCAGCTTTGGGGCACAGGGGGATGGCTATGGCTACACCTTC. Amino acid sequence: CASSFGAQGDGYGYTF.